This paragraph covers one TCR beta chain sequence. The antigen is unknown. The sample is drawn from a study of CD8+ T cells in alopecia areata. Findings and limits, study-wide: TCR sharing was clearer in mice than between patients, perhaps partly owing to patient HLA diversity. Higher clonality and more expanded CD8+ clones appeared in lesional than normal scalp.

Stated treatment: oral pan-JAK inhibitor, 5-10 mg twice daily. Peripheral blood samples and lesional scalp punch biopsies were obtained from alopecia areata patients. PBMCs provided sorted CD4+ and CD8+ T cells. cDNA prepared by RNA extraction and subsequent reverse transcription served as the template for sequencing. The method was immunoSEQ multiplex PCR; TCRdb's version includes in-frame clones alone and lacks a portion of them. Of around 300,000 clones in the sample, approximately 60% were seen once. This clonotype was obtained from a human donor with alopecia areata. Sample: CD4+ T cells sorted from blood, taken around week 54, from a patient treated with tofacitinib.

CDR3 bases: TGTGCCAGCAGTCTCGCCACAGGGATAGAGACCCAGTACTTC. The encoded protein is CASSLATGIETQYF. J is TRBJ2-5 and V is TRBV7-9; the D gene is possibly TRBD1 (6 bases). CDR1 SEHNR and CDR2 FQNEAQ come from the germline V gene (reference sequence). The CDR3 totals 14 residues. V was cut by 6 bases and J by 4 bases, with 15 bases left in between.